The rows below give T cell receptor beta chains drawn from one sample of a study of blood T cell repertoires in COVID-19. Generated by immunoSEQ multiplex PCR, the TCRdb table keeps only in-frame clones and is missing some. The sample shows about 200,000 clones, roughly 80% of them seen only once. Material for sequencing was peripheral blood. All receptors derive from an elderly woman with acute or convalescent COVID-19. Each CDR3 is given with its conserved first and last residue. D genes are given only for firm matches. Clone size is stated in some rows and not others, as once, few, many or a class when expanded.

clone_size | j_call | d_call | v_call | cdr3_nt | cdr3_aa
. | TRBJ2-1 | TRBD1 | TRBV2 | TGTGCCAGCAGTGGGACAGGGTACGACAATGAGCAGTTCTTC | CASSGTGYDNEQFF
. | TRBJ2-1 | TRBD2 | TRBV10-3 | TGTGCCATCAGTGAGTACGGGACTAGCGGGGGGCCGAATGAGCAGTTCTTC | CAISEYGTSGGPNEQFF
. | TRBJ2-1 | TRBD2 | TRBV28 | TGTGCCAGCAGTCCGGCGGGAGTCGGCAATGAGCAGTTCTTC | CASSPAGVGNEQFF
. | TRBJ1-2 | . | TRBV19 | TGTGCCAGTAGTATCACCCGCGGCGACTCCCCTTATGGCTACACCTTC | CASSITRGDSPYGYTF
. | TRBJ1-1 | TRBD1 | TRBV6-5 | TGTGCCAGCAGGGCAGGGGGAAAGGACACTGAAGCTTTCTTT | CASRAGGKDTEAFF
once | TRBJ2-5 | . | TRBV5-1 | TGCGCCAGCAGCCCCCCGGGGACACAAGAGACCCAGTACTTC | CASSPPGTQETQYF
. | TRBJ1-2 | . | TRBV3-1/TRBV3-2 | TGTGCCAGCAGCCCTTTCGGTGGAGCTAACTATGGCTACACCTTC | CASSPFGGANYGYTF
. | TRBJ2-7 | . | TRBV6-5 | TGTGCCAGCGGTAGGTCGACGGGAGTGAACGAGCAGTACTTC | CASGRSTGVNEQYF
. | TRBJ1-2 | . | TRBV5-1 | TGCGCCAGCAGCTTGGAACCCACAGGCACTAACTATGGCTACACCTTC | CASSLEPTGTNYGYTF
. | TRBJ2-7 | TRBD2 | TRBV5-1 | TGCGCCAGCAGCTGGGGGACTAGTGGCGACGAGCAGTACTTC | CASSWGTSGDEQYF
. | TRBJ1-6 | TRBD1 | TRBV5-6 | TGTGCCAGCACCACGGACAGGGGCTCCTATAATTCACCCCTCCACTTT | CASTTDRGSYNSPLHF
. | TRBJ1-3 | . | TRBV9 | TGTGCCAGCAGCCCCCGGGAGAATGGGCAGGTCGTGATTGGAAACACCATATATTTT | CASSPRENGQVVIGNTIYF
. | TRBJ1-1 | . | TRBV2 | TGTGCCAGCACTGCACAGAGGAACACTGAAGCTTTCTTT | CASTAQRNTEAFF
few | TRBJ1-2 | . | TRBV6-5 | TGTGCCAGCAGTTACTCGGACAAGTTCGACTATGGCTACACCTTC | CASSYSDKFDYGYTF
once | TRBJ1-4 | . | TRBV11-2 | TGTGCCAGCAGCTTAGGAGGGTCAGGAGGGGAAAAACTGTTTTTT | CASSLGGSGGEKLFF
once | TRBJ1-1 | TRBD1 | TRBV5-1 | TGCGCCAGCCCCGCCCCCTCGACAGGGGGCAAAACTGAAGCTTTCTTT | CASPAPSTGGKTEAFF
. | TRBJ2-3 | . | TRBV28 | TGTGCCAGCAGTATTCGAGGGAATACGCAGTATTTT | CASSIRGNTQYF
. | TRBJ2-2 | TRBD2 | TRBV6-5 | TGTGCCAGCAGGCGGGGGGACATAGGGGCCGGGGAGCTGTTTTTT | CASRRGDIGAGELFF
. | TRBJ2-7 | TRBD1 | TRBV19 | TGTGCCAGTAGTATAGGGACAGGGCCTTTCTACGAGCAGTACTTC | CASSIGTGPFYEQYF
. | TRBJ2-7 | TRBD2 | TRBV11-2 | TGTGCCAGCAGCTTAGTCCTAGCGGGAGGATACGAGCAGTACTTC | CASSLVLAGGYEQYF
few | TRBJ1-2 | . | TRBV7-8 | TGTGCCAGCAGCTTAGCCGCCGCTAAGGGCTACACCTTC | CASSLAAAKGYTF
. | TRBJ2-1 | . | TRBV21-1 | TGTGCCAGCAGCAGTTTGGGGGGGCCCACCTTCTTC | CASSSLGGPTFF
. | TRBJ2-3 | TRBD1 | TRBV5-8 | TGTGCCAGCAGCTCAGGACAGGGCACCGCAGATACGCAGTATTTT | CASSSGQGTADTQYF
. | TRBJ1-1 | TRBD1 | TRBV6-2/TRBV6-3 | TGTGCCAGCAGTTACCAAGCCGGACAGGTGAACACTGAAGCTTTCTTT | CASSYQAGQVNTEAFF